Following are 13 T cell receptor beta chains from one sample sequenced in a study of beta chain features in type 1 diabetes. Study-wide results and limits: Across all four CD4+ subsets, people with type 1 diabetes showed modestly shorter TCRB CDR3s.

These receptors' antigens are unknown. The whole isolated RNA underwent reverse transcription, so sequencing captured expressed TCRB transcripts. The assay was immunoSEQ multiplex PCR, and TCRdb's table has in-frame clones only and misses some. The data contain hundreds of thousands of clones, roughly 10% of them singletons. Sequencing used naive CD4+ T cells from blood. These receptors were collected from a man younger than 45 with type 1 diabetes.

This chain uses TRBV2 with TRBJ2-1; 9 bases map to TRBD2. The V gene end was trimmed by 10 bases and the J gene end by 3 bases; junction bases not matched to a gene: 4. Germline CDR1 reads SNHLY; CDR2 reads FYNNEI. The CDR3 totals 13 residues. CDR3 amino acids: CAILAGVYNEQFF. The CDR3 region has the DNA TGTGCCATCTTAGCGGGGGTCTACAATGAGCAGTTCTTC.

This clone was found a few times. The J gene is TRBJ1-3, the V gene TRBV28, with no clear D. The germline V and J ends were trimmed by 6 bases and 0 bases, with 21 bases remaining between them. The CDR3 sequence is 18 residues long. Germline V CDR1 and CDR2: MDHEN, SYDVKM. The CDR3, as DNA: TGTGCCAGCAGAGCGGAGTGGGGAGCAGAACTCTCTGGAAACACCATATATTTT. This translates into CASRAEWGAELSGNTIYF.

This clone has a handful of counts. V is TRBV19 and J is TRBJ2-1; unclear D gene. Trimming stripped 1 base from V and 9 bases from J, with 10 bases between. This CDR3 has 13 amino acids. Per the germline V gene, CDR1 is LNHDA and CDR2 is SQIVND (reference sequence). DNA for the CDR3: TGTGCCAGTAGTATAGGACTTTCTGGTGAGCAGTTCTTC. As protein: CASSIGLSGEQFF.

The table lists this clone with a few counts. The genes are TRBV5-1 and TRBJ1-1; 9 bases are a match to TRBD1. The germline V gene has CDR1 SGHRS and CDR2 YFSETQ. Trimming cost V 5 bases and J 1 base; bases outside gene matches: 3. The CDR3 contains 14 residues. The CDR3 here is CASRPGQGNTEAFF. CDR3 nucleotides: TGCGCCAGCAGACCGGGACAGGGGAACACTGAAGCTTTCTTT.

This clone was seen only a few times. CDR3 sequence reads: CASSATGGSYNEQFF. DNA of the CDR3: TGTGCCAGCTCAGCGACAGGGGGCTCCTACAATGAGCAGTTCTTC. The chain carries TRBV18 and TRBJ2-1, with TRBD1 matching over 9 bases. This CDR3 is built from 15 residues. In germline, CDR1 is KGHSH, CDR2 LQKENI. Germline trimming cut 5 bases from V and 0 bases from J; bases unmatched to any gene: 2.

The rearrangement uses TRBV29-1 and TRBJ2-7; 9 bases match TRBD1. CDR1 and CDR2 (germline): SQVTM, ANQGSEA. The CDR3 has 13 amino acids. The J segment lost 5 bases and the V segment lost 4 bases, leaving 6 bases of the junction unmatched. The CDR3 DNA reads TGCAGCGTTGGGGGGACAGGGCCCCACGAGCAGTACTTC. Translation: CSVGGTGPHEQYF.

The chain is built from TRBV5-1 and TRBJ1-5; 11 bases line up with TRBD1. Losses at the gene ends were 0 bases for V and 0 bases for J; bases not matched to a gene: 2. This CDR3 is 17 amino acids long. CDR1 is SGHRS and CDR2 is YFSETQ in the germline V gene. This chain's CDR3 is CASSLVGQGASNQPQHF. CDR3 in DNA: TGCGCCAGCAGCTTGGTCGGACAGGGGGCTAGCAATCAGCCCCAGCATTTT.

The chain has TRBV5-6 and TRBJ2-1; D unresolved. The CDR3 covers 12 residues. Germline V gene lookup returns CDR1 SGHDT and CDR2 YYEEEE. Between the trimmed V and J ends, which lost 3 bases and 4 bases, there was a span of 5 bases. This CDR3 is CASSSYYNEQFF. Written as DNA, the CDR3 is TGTGCCAGCAGCTCTTATTACAATGAGCAGTTCTTC.

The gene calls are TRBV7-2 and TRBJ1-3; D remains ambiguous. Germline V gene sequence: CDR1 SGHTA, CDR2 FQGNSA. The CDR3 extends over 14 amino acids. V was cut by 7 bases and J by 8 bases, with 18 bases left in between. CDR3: CASTDTVAQDTIYF. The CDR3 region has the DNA TGTGCCAGCACCGACACGGTGGCTCAGGACACCATATATTTT.

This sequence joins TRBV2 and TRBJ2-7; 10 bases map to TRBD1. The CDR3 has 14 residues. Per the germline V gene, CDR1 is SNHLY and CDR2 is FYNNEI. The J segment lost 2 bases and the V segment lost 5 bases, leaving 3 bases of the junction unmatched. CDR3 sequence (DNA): TGTGCCAGCAGTTCCGACAGGGGGCCCTACGAGCAGTACTTC. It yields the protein CASSSDRGPYEQYF. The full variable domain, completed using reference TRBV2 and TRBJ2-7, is EPEVTQTPSHQVTQMGQEVILRCVPISNHLYFYWYRQILGQKVEFLVSFYNNEISEKSEIFDDQFSVERPDGSNFTLKIRSTKLEDSAMYFCASSSDRGPYEQYFGPGTRLTVT.

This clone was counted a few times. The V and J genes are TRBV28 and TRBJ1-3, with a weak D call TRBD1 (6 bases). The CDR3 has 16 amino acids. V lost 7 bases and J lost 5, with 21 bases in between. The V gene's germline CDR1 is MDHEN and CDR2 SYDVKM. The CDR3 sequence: CASTRNGGGQRNTIYF. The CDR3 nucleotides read TGTGCCAGCACCCGAAACGGGGGGGGGCAGAGAAACACCATATATTTT.

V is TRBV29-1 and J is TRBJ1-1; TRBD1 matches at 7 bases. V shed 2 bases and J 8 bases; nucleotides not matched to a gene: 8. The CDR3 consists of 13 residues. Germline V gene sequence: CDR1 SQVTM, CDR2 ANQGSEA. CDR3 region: CSVENVNRGEAFF. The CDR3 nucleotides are TGCAGCGTTGAAAACGTAAACAGGGGAGAAGCTTTCTTT. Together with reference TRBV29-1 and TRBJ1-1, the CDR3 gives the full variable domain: SAVISQKPSRDICQRGTSLTIQCQVDSQVTMMFWYRQQPGQSLTLIATANQGSEATYESGFVIDKFPISRPNLTFSTLTVSNMSPEDSSIYLCSVENVNRGEAFFGQGTRLTVV.

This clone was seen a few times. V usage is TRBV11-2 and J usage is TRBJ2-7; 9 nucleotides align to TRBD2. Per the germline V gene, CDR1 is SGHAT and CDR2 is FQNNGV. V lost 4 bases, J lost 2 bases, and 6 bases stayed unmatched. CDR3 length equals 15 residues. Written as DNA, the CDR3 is TGTGCCAGCAGCTCGAGACTAGCGGCCGCCTACGAGCAGTACTTC. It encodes CASSSRLAAAYEQYF.